The sample holds many counts of the clone carrying this TCR beta chain. Its target is unknown. V lost 4 bases and J lost 14, with 6 bases in between. The CDR3 loop spans 10 amino acids. Per germline, CDR1 MGHDK and CDR2 SYGVNS. These data come from a study of T-cell reconstitution after alpha-beta-depleted transplantation in children. Study-wide points: Surviving thymic progenitors and recipient T cells were the source of high TCRbeta diversity at day 60 in some patients.

Molecular barcoding with unique molecular identifiers was used for the TCRbeta library. TCRdb passed the PCR reads through MiXCR, listing each CDR3 protein once. Of 200,000 to 250,000 distinct CDR3 sequences detected, 8.2% appear once; the ten largest clones hold 6.3%. The rearrangement uses TRBV25-1 and TRBJ1-6; no reliable D call. The sequences come from PBMCs, mostly from graft donor cells, collected 180 days after TCRalphabeta/CD19-depleted stem cell transplant. The receptor comes from a male patient aged 10-17 years who had a stem cell transplant for acute lymphoblastic leukemia, so the T cells may come from the graft donor. The CDR3 DNA follows: TGTGCCAGCAGTGGGCTCACCCTCCACTTT. Its protein is CASSGLTLHF.